This section outlines one T cell receptor (beta chain) sequence together with its context. Its recognized antigen is unknown. The input lacks base qualities; no much larger clone sits a single base away. The entry originates in a study of cytomegalovirus exposure and HLA in healthy donors (dated by TCRdb to between 2016 and 2019). Background for the entire study: According to a later analysis, the 120 validation repertoires were produced on the same platform as the approximately 610 repertoires of the first cohort. High-throughput TCR immunosequencing, statistical association of individual TCRs with disease status, and machine learning were combined to predict cytomegalovirus infection status. The study was designed to test whether signatures of past pathogen exposure could be identified by cataloging public T cell receptors. Besides the first cohort of roughly 700 subjects, a separate validation cohort made up of roughly 120 different subjects was used.

The library was produced with the immunoSEQ multiplex PCR assay. The published analysis was carried out like this. A statistical classification framework was built to diagnose cytomegalovirus status from the catalog of TCR beta chain sequences. As stored in TCRdb, this immuneACCESS dataset retains in-frame rearrangements with V and J assigned. A fraction of the clones does not appear; measured against another copy, unresolved V genes explain less than half of the discrepancy, and the remainder lacks a known reason. V, J and clone size were drawn from that table, and D and trimming were deduced from the DNA. This sample has about 220,000 clones in its table, and around nine tenths of those were observed once. Around 2.6% of the sample is taken by the ten largest. Here is what the overall study found, with its caveats: In vitro tests confirmed that a few of the cytomegalovirus-associated TCR beta chains recognize cytomegalovirus antigens. Subsequent analysis determined that TCRs grouped into clusters in the first cohort also showed a tendency toward co-occurrence across the 120 or so validation repertoires, and 85% to 95% of cluster scores exceeded 0. A later analysis lacked HLA typing for the validation cohort, so it scored co-occurrence in that cohort across all 120 or so repertoires. Most TCR sequences were observed very rarely across donors, whereas some public TCRs were present in many individuals. In the study, 164 TCR beta chains were listed as associated with cytomegalovirus. According to the authors, the approach could potentially be generalized to other disease states and immunological phenotypes. In both the original and validation cohorts, the classifier was reported to diagnose cytomegalovirus status with high specificity and sensitivity.

Separate from the approximately 700-subject first cohort, the validation cohort of about 130 subjects was the group to which the donors belonged. The trim is 4 bases for V and 8 bases for J, with a gap of 8 bases between the germline ends. The germline V gene sets CDR1 to SQVTM and CDR2 to ANQGSEA. Inclusive of the bounding cysteine and phenylalanine, the CDR3 is 11 residues long. Only the CDR3 DNA stays, 33 bases, in frame from base 1. The sequence was obtained from a man between 18 and 29 years old in good health and CMV-seronegative. The specimen sequenced was PBMCs. The rearrangement joined TRBV29-1 to TRBJ1-4, with no reliable assignment of the D segment. This receptor has the CDR3 CSVATGEKLFF. The DNA sequence is as follows: TGCAGCGTTGCCACGGGGGAAAAACTGTTTTTT.